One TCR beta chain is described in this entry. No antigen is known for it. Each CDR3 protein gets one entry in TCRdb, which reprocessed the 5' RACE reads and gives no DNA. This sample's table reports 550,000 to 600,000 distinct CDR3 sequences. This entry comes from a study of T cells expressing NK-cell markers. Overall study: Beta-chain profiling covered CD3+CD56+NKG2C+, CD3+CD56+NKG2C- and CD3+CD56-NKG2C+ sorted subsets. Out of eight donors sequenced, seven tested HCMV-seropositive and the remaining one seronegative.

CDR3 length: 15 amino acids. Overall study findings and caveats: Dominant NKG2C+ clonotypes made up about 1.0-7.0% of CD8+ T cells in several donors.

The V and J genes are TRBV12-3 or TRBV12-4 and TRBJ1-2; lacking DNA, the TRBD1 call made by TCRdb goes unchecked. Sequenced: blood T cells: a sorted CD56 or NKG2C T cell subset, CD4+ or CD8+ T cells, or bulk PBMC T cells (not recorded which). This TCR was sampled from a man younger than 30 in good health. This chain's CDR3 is CASSPAPRDDYGYTF.